This is a list of T cell receptor beta chains from one sample in a study of shared clonotypes between healthy human individuals. Here immunoSEQ multiplex PCR was the method, and the copy in TCRdb shows in-frame clones only, minus some. The sample yields approximately 2.5 million clones, roughly 93% seen once. Sequencing was performed on naive CD4+ T cells from PBMCs. Receptors originate from a man younger than 35 in good health. Some clones in this sample may be carry-over from other donors' samples. Each CDR3 is given without its conserved first and last residue.

V: TRBV29-1; J: TRBJ2-7; CDR3: SVEDQARDGEQY
V: TRBV27; J: TRBJ2-2; CDR3: ASSMTSPGELF
V: TRBV18; J: TRBJ1-5; CDR3: ASSSWTGPDQPQH
V: TRBV9; J: TRBJ1-4; CDR3: ASSVGLGEMNEKLF
V: TRBV7-8; J: TRBJ2-5; CDR3: ASSLVRTSGQETQY
V: TRBV30; J: TRBJ1-5; CDR3: AWSRDSNQPQH
V: TRBV7-6; J: TRBJ2-7; CDR3: ASSPPGARSYEQY
V: TRBV27; J: TRBJ1-3; CDR3: ASSPFGAGSGNTIY
V: TRBV28; J: TRBJ2-2; CDR3: ASTASTGTSNTGELF
V: TRBV19; J: TRBJ1-5; CDR3: ASSKDAYNQPQH
V: TRBV30; J: TRBJ2-5; CDR3: AWSIGAGGGRWTETQY
V: TRBV7-9; J: TRBJ2-5; CDR3: ASRRAGGLETQY
V: TRBV7-2; J: TRBJ2-5; CDR3: ASSLATPKPGAQY
V: TRBV5-8; J: TRBJ1-2; CDR3: ASSLGQGSGYGYT
V: TRBV21-1; J: TRBJ2-7; CDR3: ASSKEGSRSYEQY
V: TRBV7-9; J: TRBJ2-1; CDR3: ASSYSRLAGMDEQF
V: TRBV5-4; J: TRBJ1-3; CDR3: ASSFGGYLSGNTIY
V: TRBV7-3; J: TRBJ2-5; CDR3: ASSLMGIFGETQY
V: TRBV2; J: TRBJ2-2; CDR3: ASSEVRLAGDGELF
V: TRBV6-1; J: TRBJ2-3; CDR3: ASSFLAGGPDTQY
V: TRBV7-3; J: TRBJ2-3; CDR3: ASSLKGTGIGRSTDTQY
V: TRBV6-5; J: TRBJ1-3; CDR3: ASRRRSGNTIY
V: TRBV28; J: TRBJ1-2; CDR3: ASSTAGDRPGGYT
V: TRBV7-9; J: TRBJ1-4; CDR3: ASSRLIPREKLF
V: TRBV5-1; J: TRBJ2-7; CDR3: ASSLGDTSVQY
V: TRBV7-2; J: TRBJ2-3; CDR3: ASTASGGNPDTQY